These 25 T cell receptor beta chains share one sample of origin, sequenced in a study of shared clonotypes between healthy human individuals. Libraries were prepared by immunoSEQ multiplex PCR; TCRdb keeps only in-frame clonotypes and omits some of them. The sample lists 2 million to 2.5 million clones, about 93% occurring once. In the naive CD8 group, cells lacked CD45RO and were positively selected for CCR7, so terminally differentiated effector memory CD45RA+ cells were left out. The sequencing input was naive CD8+ T cells from PBMCs. These receptors came from a man younger than 35 in good health. Some clones in this sample may be carry-over from other donors' samples.

The genes are TRBV6-6 and TRBJ1-3; no firm D call. With 2 bases removed from V and 4 bases from J, the gap between germline ends came to 12 bases. Per germline, CDR1 MNHNY and CDR2 SVGAGI (reference sequence). The CDR3 is 15 residues long. The CDR3 reads CASSYLGQDGNTIYF. CDR3 DNA: TGTGCCAGCAGTTACCTTGGGCAGGACGGAAACACCATATATTTT.

With respect to this clone: This CDR3 is also generated by other DNA sequences in the sample. This chain connects TRBV6-1 to TRBJ1-5; no clear D. The CDR3 contains 14 residues. V was clipped by 3 bases and J by 0 bases, with 6 bases between them. In germline, CDR1 is MNHNS, CDR2 SASEGT. This chain's CDR3 is CASSDRYSNQPQHF. The CDR3 coding sequence is TGTGCCAGCAGTGACAGATATAGCAATCAGCCCCAGCATTTT.

The chain recombines TRBV29-1 with TRBJ2-1; D is unclear. The CDR3 consists of 12 residues. Germline CDR1 is SQVTM and CDR2 is ANQGSEA. Trimming took off 4 bases at V and 8 bases at J, with 12 bases between the two ends. CDR3 sequence reads: CSVVVLLDEQFF. DNA of the CDR3: TGCAGCGTTGTTGTTCTCCTGGATGAGCAGTTCTTC.

The gene calls are TRBV27 and TRBJ2-2; D gene unclear. V lost 7 bases, J lost 0 bases, and 9 bases lay in between. This CDR3 is built from 14 residues. In germline, CDR1 is MNHEY, CDR2 SMNVEV (reference sequence). CDR3: CASTPRANTGELFF. CDR3 nucleotides: TGTGCCAGCACTCCTCGGGCGAACACCGGGGAGCTGTTTTTT.

The CDR3 is CATRTGGNEKLFF. The CDR3 DNA follows: TGTGCCACCAGGACTGGAGGAAATGAAAAACTGTTTTTT. The genes are TRBV6-1 and TRBJ1-4, with D uncertain. The V end lost 10 bases, the J end lost 5 bases, and 14 bases lay between the germline ends. From germline, CDR1 is MNHNS and CDR2 SASEGT. This CDR3 spans 13 amino acids.

V is TRBV11-2 and J is TRBJ2-1; unclear D gene. Germline V lookup: CDR1 SGHAT, CDR2 FQNNGV. There are 15 residues in the CDR3. V was shortened by 4 bases and J by 4 bases, with 14 bases between the two germline ends. The CDR3 region has the DNA TGTGCCAGCAGCTCGCGCACGGGTCTATACAATGAGCAGTTCTTC. It is translated as CASSSRTGLYNEQFF.

The chain has TRBV7-9 and TRBJ2-7; 9 bases agree with TRBD1. Trimming cost V 5 bases and J 6 bases; bases outside gene matches: 11. The V gene's germline CDR1 is SEHNR and CDR2 FQNEAQ (reference sequence). CDR3 size: 15 residues. DNA for the CDR3: TGTGCCAGCAGCCCAAGACAGGGGGGACTCGTCGAGCAGTACTTC. Translation: CASSPRQGGLVEQYF. The variable domain in full, with the rest retrieved from reference TRBV7-9 and TRBJ2-7, is DTGVSQNPRHKITKRGQNVTFRCDPISEHNRLYWYRQTLGQGPEFLTYFQNEAQLEKSRLLSDRFSAERPKGSFSTLEIQRTEQGDSAMYLCASSPRQGGLVEQYFGPGTRLTVT.

The chain carries TRBV7-9 and TRBJ2-5, with 15 bases identical to TRBD2. J lost 5 bases, V lost 2 bases, and 6 bases had no gene match. The germline V gene has CDR1 SEHNR and CDR2 FQNEAQ (reference sequence). The length of the CDR3 is 17 residues. Here the CDR3 reads CASSLWTSGRASETQYF. The CDR3 DNA reads TGTGCCAGCAGCTTATGGACTAGCGGGAGGGCCTCTGAGACCCAGTACTTC.

With respect to this clone: The sample carries other DNA sequences with the same CDR3. This sequence joins TRBV9 and TRBJ2-1; maybe TRBD2 (5 bases). The CDR3 spans 13 residues. Trimming left V 2 bases short and J 10 bases short, with 13 bases between. Germline V gene lookup returns CDR1 SGDLS and CDR2 YYNGEE. DNA for the CDR3: TGTGCCAGCAGCGTCGGTGGGAGCAGCGAGCAGTTCTTC. This translates into CASSVGGSSEQFF.

V gene TRBV7-8 combines with J gene TRBJ1-2; D unresolved. Germline V gives CDR1 SGHVS, CDR2 FQNEAQ. V lost 6 bases and J lost 4, with 15 bases in between. This CDR3 is 14 amino acids long. The DNA for the CDR3 is TGTGCCAGCAGTCCTGGATGGTCGGCCTATGGCTACACCTTC. It yields the protein CASSPGWSAYGYTF.

The V call is TRBV7-9, the J call TRBJ2-5; TRBD1 might be the D (5 bases). The CDR3 contains 15 residues. Deletions cut 4 bases from V and 2 bases from J, with 14 bases between. Germline CDR1 reads SEHNR; CDR2 reads FQNEAQ (reference sequence). CDR3 amino acids: CASSSRQDRQETQYF. As DNA, the CDR3 is TGTGCCAGCAGCTCAAGACAAGACAGACAAGAGACCCAGTACTTC.

The chain is built from TRBV6-5 and TRBJ1-1, with no clear D. With 2 bases removed from V and 1 base from J, the gap between germline ends came to 14 bases. CDR3 length: 16 amino acids. Germline V CDR1 and CDR2: MNHEY, SVGAGI. Written as DNA, the CDR3 is TGTGCCAGCAGTTACGGTCGGGAAAATTGGAACACTGAAGCTTTCTTT. It codes for CASSYGRENWNTEAFF.

This clone came up a few times. The chain uses TRBV5-6 and TRBJ2-7; D is unclear. V lost 2 bases, J lost 6 bases, and 15 bases lay in between. CDR3 length: 14 residues. Per the germline V gene, CDR1 is SGHDT and CDR2 is YYEEEE. The CDR3 DNA sequence: TGTGCCAGCAGCTTTAGGTCCAAAAACTTCGAGCAGTACTTC. Encoded protein: CASSFRSKNFEQYF.

The chain links TRBV29-1 to TRBJ2-7; TRBD1 matches at 9 bases. CDR1 and CDR2 (germline): SQVTM, ANQGSEA. V shed 7 bases, J shed 3 bases, and the junction held 10 bases outside the gene matches. CDR3 length equals 14 residues. The CDR3 here is CSARPGQGGYEQYF. The CDR3 nucleotides read TGCAGCGCCCGTCCGGGACAGGGCGGCTACGAGCAGTACTTC.

V and J are TRBV11-2 and TRBJ2-1; 7 bases line up with TRBD2. V shed 5 bases, J shed 2 bases, and the junction held 6 bases outside the gene matches. The CDR3 sequence is 15 residues long. Germline CDR1 reads SGHAT; CDR2 reads FQNNGV. CDR3 coding DNA: TGTGCCAGCAGCCCCAGTGGGGGGGCCTACAATGAGCAGTTCTTC. Its protein product is CASSPSGGAYNEQFF.

Written as DNA, the CDR3 is TGTGCCAGTAGTATTTTGGCGTACACCGGGGAGCTGTTTTTT. This encodes CASSILAYTGELFF. The chain joins TRBV19 to TRBJ2-2, with D unresolved. CDR1 is LNHDA and CDR2 is SQIVND in the germline V gene (reference sequence). Deletions cut 3 bases from V and 3 bases from J, with 8 bases between. The CDR3 covers 14 residues. The whole variable domain, filled in from reference TRBV19 and TRBJ2-2, reads DGGITQSPKYLFRKEGQNVTLSCEQNLNHDAMYWYRQDPGQGLRLIYYSQIVNDFQKGDIAEGYSVSREKKESFPLTVTSAQKNPTAFYLCASSILAYTGELFFGEGSRLTVL.

The chain joins TRBV4-3 to TRBJ1-2; 8 bases are a match to TRBD1. This CDR3 spans 13 amino acids. Unmatched junction bases numbered 7, after V lost 6 bases and J lost 7 bases. Germline V lookup: CDR1 LGHNA, CDR2 YSLEER. The DNA for the CDR3 is TGCGCCAGCAGGAAGGACAGGGCGGGTGGCTACACCTTC. The encoded protein is CASRKDRAGGYTF.

This sequence joins TRBV7-6 and TRBJ2-2, with 9 bases that match TRBD1. The germline CDR1 and CDR2 sequences are SGHVS and FNYEAQ. Trimming at V came to 5 bases and at J to 5 bases, leaving 6 bases not matched to a gene. CDR3 length: 15 residues. The CDR3 here is CASSPGQGTTGELFF. For the CDR3, the DNA is TGTGCCAGCAGCCCGGGACAGGGCACGACCGGGGAGCTGTTTTTT.

The chain links TRBV28 to TRBJ1-2; D possibly corresponds to TRBD1 (6 bases). V was trimmed by 10 bases and J by 1 base, leaving 31 bases between them. Per the germline V gene, CDR1 is MDHEN and CDR2 is SYDVKM. The CDR3 totals 19 residues. CDR3 nucleotide sequence: TGTGCCACCCAGTTTGTCCCAGGGGCACCCGCTCCCGTTAACTATGGCTACACCTTC. This encodes CATQFVPGAPAPVNYGYTF.

V and J are TRBV5-1 and TRBJ1-2; the D is unclear. Trimming took 4 bases from V and 0 from J, leaving 7 bases between them. The CDR3 sequence is 13 residues long. Germline assignment: CDR1 SGHRS and CDR2 YFSETQ. The CDR3 spells CASSPTANYGYTF. Written as DNA, the CDR3 is TGCGCCAGCAGCCCGACGGCTAACTATGGCTACACCTTC.

This clone was seen just once. The rearrangement links TRBV27 to TRBJ2-1; 10 positions match TRBD1. CDR3 length equals 15 residues. V trimming: 4 bases; J trimming: 7 bases; junction bases outside the gene matches: 7. Germline V lookup: CDR1 MNHEY, CDR2 SMNVEV (reference sequence). CDR3 sequence: CASSSTGTGENEQFF. The CDR3 nucleotides read TGTGCCAGCAGTTCCACCGGGACAGGGGAAAATGAGCAGTTCTTC.

This clone was seen a few times. The chain uses TRBV5-1 and TRBJ1-4; D gene uncertain. Germline V CDR1 and CDR2: SGHRS, YFSETQ. This CDR3 region has 13 residues. Trimming stripped 5 bases from V and 8 bases from J, with 13 bases between. The CDR3, as DNA: TGCGCCAGCAGGGAAACAGTTGGAGAAAAACTGTTTTTT. Amino acid sequence: CASRETVGEKLFF.

This chain links TRBV7-9 with TRBJ2-1; D gene ambiguous. The CDR3 covers 16 residues. The germline gives CDR1 SEHNR, CDR2 FQNEAQ (reference sequence). The V and J ends lost 5 bases and 3 bases respectively, with 17 bases between them. In DNA form, the CDR3 reads TGTGCCAGCAGCCCCCCCGCTGGTATTGACTACAATGAGCAGTTCTTC. It codes for CASSPPAGIDYNEQFF.

The chain couples TRBV5-4 to TRBJ2-7, with TRBD2 matching over 10 bases. CDR3 size: 17 residues. In germline, CDR1 is SGHNT, CDR2 YYREEE (reference sequence). Trimming at V came to 3 bases and at J to 5 bases, leaving 14 bases not matched to a gene. The CDR3 region has the DNA TGTGCCAGCAGCTACGACCTAAAGCGGGAGGGTACCCACGAGCAGTACTTC. This translates into CASSYDLKREGTHEQYF.

The rearrangement links TRBV4-3 to TRBJ1-2, with D maybe TRBD1 (6 bases). The CDR3 runs to 14 residues. V was clipped by 7 bases and J by 5 bases, with 17 bases between them. Germline V lookup: CDR1 LGHNA, CDR2 YSLEER. CDR3 DNA: TGCGCCAGCAAGGGGGATGGAGGGAGTTATGGCTACACCTTC. This gives the protein CASKGDGGSYGYTF.